The clone carrying this T cell receptor (beta chain) was seen only a few times. Its target is not known. The sample comes from a study of vaccination effects on CD4 cells after COVID-19. Expansion with viral peptide pools was applied to antigen-specific CD4+ T cells by the ViraFEST assay prior to sequencing. Once cultured for approximately eleven days, the cells underwent separation to obtain CD4+ T cells. Vaccinees lacked prior SARS-CoV-2 infection and tested negative for nucleocapsid antibodies. It was with about 10 IU/ml IL-2 and around 10 ug/ml peptides that some 1.8 million PBMC per well were cultured. In the cultures, half the medium was exchanged for IL-2 medium on days 3 and 7. Findings and limits, study-wide: Within healthy vaccinees, only 1 of 255 vaccine-induced clones displayed cross-reactivity with common cold coronaviruses. Convalescent patients were scarce, and early post-infection timepoints were absent.

Per germline, CDR1 DFQATT and CDR2 SNEGSKA (reference sequence). Trimming took 3 bases from V and 8 from J, leaving 10 bases between them. CDR3 length: 11 residues. This table comes from immunoSEQ multiplex PCR, and its TCRdb copy is limited to in-frame clones, with some not included. Of 70,000 or so clones detected, 78% appear once; the ten largest clones hold 10% to 13%. V gene TRBV20-1 combines with J gene TRBJ1-2, with D possibly TRBD1 on 5 matching bases. The source of this sequence is a human donor who received a COVID-19 vaccine. The sample was CD4+ T cells from PBMCs cultured with SARS-CoV-2 spike peptides, taken before COVID-19 vaccination. The CDR3 DNA sequence: TGCAGTGCTAGCTATGGGACCGGCTACACCTTC. Protein: CSASYGTGYTF.